This TCR beta chain was identified in a study of technical replicates of blood from a few donors. Clones were read by immunoSEQ multiplex PCR, and TCRdb kept only the in-frame ones, dropping some. The table lists about 16,000 clones, 86% of them singletons, with approximately 11% in the top ten. The sequenced sample was PBMCs. The source is a human donor in good health.

The CDR3 spells CASSQDPGGNYGYTF. The CDR3 nucleotides read TGCGCCAGCAGCCAAGACCCGGGAGGTAACTATGGCTACACCTTC. The chain links TRBV4-1 to TRBJ1-2; D remains ambiguous. V shed 0 bases and J shed 1 base, with 9 bases lying between them. Germline assignment: CDR1 MGHRA and CDR2 YSYEKL. CDR3 length: 15 amino acids.